This T cell receptor beta chain was retrieved from a study of STAT5B mutations in CD4+ large granular lymphocyte leukemia. Findings and caveats of the study: Top patient clones used TRBV06 genes more often: 8/27 versus 2/35 in controls.

The table came from immunoSEQ multiplex PCR; TCRdb's copy has only in-frame clones and leaves some out. The repertoire has roughly 24,000 clones, roughly 78% of them found once; the top ten carry nearly 0.65%. Turning to this clone: Antigen: not known.

Buffy coats from healthy blood donors served as controls. V shed 0 bases and J shed 4 bases, with 3 bases lying between them. The CDR3 consists of 13 residues. Germline V lookup: CDR1 KGHSH, CDR2 LQKENI. This TCR was recovered from a human donor in good health. Sequencing used CD4+ T cells from blood buffy coats. This chain joins TRBV18 and TRBJ2-2; D unresolved. The CDR3 region has the DNA TGTGCCAGCTCACCACCGGTCACCGGGGAGCTGTTTTTT. This encodes CASSPPVTGELFF. Combining the CDR3 with reference TRBV18 and TRBJ2-2 gives the whole variable domain NAGVMQNPRHLVRRRGQEARLRCSPMKGHSHVYWYRQLPEEGLKFMVYLQKENIIDESGMPKERFSAEFPKEGPSILRIQQVVRGDSAAYFCASSPPVTGELFFGEGSRLTVL.